Shown below are 19 T cell receptor beta chains from a single sample sequenced in a study of graft-versus-host responses after intestinal transplantation. No cognate antigen is known for these TCRs. Sequencing used immunoSEQ multiplex PCR; TCRdb keeps in-frame clones, though not all of them. In the table there are over 65,000 clones, about nine tenths of which are singletons. The specimen comprised unstimulated CD4+ T cells sorted from spleen or lymph node cells, sampled before intestinal transplant. These receptors came from a human donor who received an intestinal transplant.

The chain carries TRBV5-1 and TRBJ1-2; D unresolved. Germline CDR1 SGHRS, CDR2 YFSETQ. The germline V and J ends were trimmed by 0 bases and 3 bases, with 6 bases remaining between them. The CDR3 totals 13 residues. CDR3 in DNA: TGCGCCAGCAGCTTGGACCGCGACTATGGCTACACCTTC. It encodes CASSLDRDYGYTF.

The table lists this clone with a count of one. This chain joins TRBV15 and TRBJ1-2; D may be TRBD1 (5 bases). CDR3 length: 14 amino acids. V lost 0 bases, J lost 3 bases, and 8 bases lay in between. The V gene's germline CDR1 is LNHNV and CDR2 YYDKDF (reference sequence). CDR3 sequence reads: CATSRDIGDYGYTF. CDR3 nucleotides: TGTGCCACCAGCAGAGATATAGGGGACTATGGCTACACCTTC.

This clone was detected only once. The chain joins TRBV19 to TRBJ1-1; 7 positions agree with TRBD1. Looked up from germline, CDR1 is LNHDA and CDR2 is SQIVND (reference sequence). The V segment lost 6 bases and the J segment 5 bases; nucleotides outside the gene matches: 12. The CDR3 covers 15 residues. The CDR3 DNA is TGTGCCAGTAGGGTCGACAGGGAAGGCAGGACTGAAGCTTTCTTT. This codes for CASRVDREGRTEAFF.

V and J are TRBV30 and TRBJ2-7, with 7 nucleotides matching TRBD1. V trimming: 2 bases; J trimming: 4 bases; junction bases outside the gene matches: 8. Germline V gene sequence: CDR1 GTSNPN, CDR2 SVGIG (reference sequence). This CDR3 spans 14 amino acids. CDR3 region: CAWSPGGFQYEQYF. CDR3 nucleotide sequence: TGTGCCTGGAGTCCAGGGGGTTTCCAGTACGAGCAGTACTTC.

The rearrangement uses TRBV19 and TRBJ1-2; 7 nucleotides line up with TRBD1. The CDR3 covers 14 residues. CDR1 is LNHDA and CDR2 is SQIVND in the germline V gene (reference sequence). V lost 6 bases and J lost 5; bases outside the gene matches: 9. Here the CDR3 DNA reads TGTGCCAGTAGCCCTGACAGGGAGAGGTATGGCTACACCTTC. Translation gives CASSPDRERYGYTF. Using reference TRBV19 and TRBJ1-2 for the parts outside the CDR3, the full variable domain is DGGITQSPKYLFRKEGQNVTLSCEQNLNHDAMYWYRQDPGQGLRLIYYSQIVNDFQKGDIAEGYSVSREKKESFPLTVTSAQKNPTAFYLCASSPDRERYGYTFGSGTRLTVV.

V is TRBV4-3 and J is TRBJ1-1; D gene uncertain. Between the trimmed V and J ends, which lost 0 bases and 5 bases, there was a span of 10 bases. CDR1 is LGHNA and CDR2 is YSLEER in the germline V gene. The CDR3 runs to 14 residues. CDR3 region: CASSQEAVGTEAFF. CDR3 sequence (DNA): TGCGCCAGCAGCCAAGAGGCGGTAGGAACTGAAGCTTTCTTT.

The chain carries TRBV18 and TRBJ2-5; D is perhaps TRBD2 (7 bases). Germline CDR1 and CDR2: KGHSH and LQKENI. The CDR3 length is 18 residues. Trimming pared 3 bases from V and 3 bases from J, leaving 23 bases between. The CDR3 bases are TGTGCCAGCTCACCCGGGAGGCTAGTAGGGGGATTAGAAGAGACCCAGTACTTC. Protein sequence: CASSPGRLVGGLEETQYF.

This chain joins TRBV11-2 and TRBJ2-7; the match to TRBD2 covers 12 bases. Germline CDR1 is SGHAT and CDR2 is FQNNGV. V shed 5 bases and J 2 bases; nucleotides not matched to a gene: 7. The CDR3 runs 16 residues. CDR3 loop: CASSVTSGGSPYEQYF. Written as DNA, the CDR3 is TGTGCCAGCAGCGTTACTAGCGGGGGGAGCCCCTACGAGCAGTACTTC.

The chain joins TRBV30 to TRBJ1-2; D is possibly TRBD1 (5 bases). Germline CDR1 reads GTSNPN; CDR2 reads SVGIG (reference sequence). The CDR3 length is 14 residues. Trimming left V 0 bases short and J 7 bases short, with 15 bases between. This chain's CDR3 is CAWSVLLGRIGYTF. The DNA of the CDR3 is TGTGCCTGGAGTGTCCTCCTGGGGCGGATTGGCTACACCTTC.

In its sample, this clone was seen a few times. Within the sample, other DNA sequences also encode this same CDR3. The chain combines TRBV10-3 with TRBJ1-2, with TRBD1 as a possible D gene (5 bases). Trimming stripped 2 bases from V and 4 bases from J, with 8 bases between. The CDR3 totals 13 residues. The germline CDR1 and CDR2 sequences are ENHRY and SYGVKD. Here the CDR3 reads CAISERGGYGYTF. In DNA form, the CDR3 reads TGTGCCATCAGTGAGAGGGGAGGCTATGGCTACACCTTC.

CDR3 sequence (DNA): TGTGCCAGCAGCCAACCCGGGACTAGCGGAATCAATGAGCAGTTCTTC. Translating gives CASSQPGTSGINEQFF. This chain joins TRBV4-2 and TRBJ2-1; 11 bases map to TRBD2. The CDR3 is made up of 16 amino acids. J was trimmed by 6 bases and V by 2 bases; bases with no gene match: 6. Germline assignment: CDR1 LGHNA and CDR2 YNFKEQ.

The V and J genes are TRBV5-1 and TRBJ2-7; a weak D match, TRBD2 (6 bases). From germline, CDR1 is SGHRS and CDR2 YFSETQ. This CDR3 is 13 amino acids long. V lost 2 bases to trimming and J lost 1 base, with 7 bases between them. CDR3 residues: CASSFGGSYEQYF. The CDR3 nucleotides read TGCGCCAGCAGCTTTGGAGGGTCCTACGAGCAGTACTTC.

The rearrangement uses TRBV7-9 and TRBJ1-6; no definite D call. Germline V CDR1 and CDR2: SEHNR, FQNEAQ (reference sequence). The CDR3 sequence is 14 residues long. The germline V and J ends were trimmed by 6 bases and 5 bases, with 11 bases remaining between them. CDR3 amino acids: CASRADGNNSPLHF. Written as DNA, the CDR3 is TGTGCCAGCAGAGCCGACGGGAATAATTCACCCCTCCACTTT.

The chain has TRBV4-3 and TRBJ2-7; 8 bases fit TRBD1. This CDR3 has 18 amino acids. The V gene end was trimmed by 0 bases and the J gene end by 0 bases; junction bases not matched to a gene: 10. Germline CDR1 is LGHNA and CDR2 is YSLEER. CDR3 DNA sequence: TGCGCCAGCAGCCAAGAGGAGTCGACAGGGGTTTTCTCCTACGAGCAGTACTTC. It encodes CASSQEESTGVFSYEQYF.

The chain combines TRBV30 with TRBJ1-1; tentative D call: TRBD1 (6 bases). The CDR3 totals 16 residues. Trimming stripped 4 bases from V and 0 bases from J, with 18 bases between. Germline V gene lookup returns CDR1 GTSNPN and CDR2 SVGIG (reference sequence). The CDR3 DNA is TGTGCCTGGAAAATCTCAACAGGGTTCATGAACACTGAAGCTTTCTTT. Residues: CAWKISTGFMNTEAFF.

The chain carries TRBV2 and TRBJ1-1, with D perhaps TRBD1 (5 bases). The germline V gene encodes CDR1 SNHLY and CDR2 FYNNEI. Trimming removed 2 bases from V and 6 bases from J, with 10 bases in between. The CDR3 sequence is 13 residues long. The CDR3 region has the DNA TGTGCCAGCAGTGAATTAGGGGTATCTGAAGCTTTCTTT. Encoded protein: CASSELGVSEAFF.

The chain employs TRBV7-9 and TRBJ2-7; D unresolved. The CDR3 loop spans 14 amino acids. V lost 3 bases, J lost 1 base, and 10 bases lay in between. Germline V lookup: CDR1 SEHNR, CDR2 FQNEAQ (reference sequence). This CDR3 reads CASSFPGSSYEQYF. DNA of the CDR3: TGTGCCAGCAGCTTCCCAGGCAGTTCCTACGAGCAGTACTTC.

This clone occurred a few times. V usage is TRBV2 and J usage is TRBJ2-7; the D gene is possibly TRBD1 (6 bases). Germline loops: CDR1 SNHLY, CDR2 FYNNEI. The CDR3 is made up of 12 amino acids. With 6 bases removed from V and 2 bases from J, the gap between germline ends came to 8 bases. CDR3 nucleotides: TGTGCCAGCAGGACAGGCACCTACGAGCAGTACTTC. The encoded protein is CASRTGTYEQYF. Variable domain in full (rest from reference TRBV2 and TRBJ2-7): EPEVTQTPSHQVTQMGQEVILRCVPISNHLYFYWYRQILGQKVEFLVSFYNNEISEKSEIFDDQFSVERPDGSNFTLKIRSTKLEDSAMYFCASRTGTYEQYFGPGTRLTVT.

This clone is a singleton in its sample. The V and J genes are TRBV5-1 and TRBJ2-7; D is possibly TRBD2 (5 bases). The CDR3 covers 13 residues. The V and J ends lost 4 bases and 5 bases respectively, with 13 bases between them. Germline V CDR1 and CDR2: SGHRS, YFSETQ. CDR3 loop: CASSPLRGDEQYF. DNA for the CDR3: TGCGCCAGCAGCCCACTCCGGGGAGACGAGCAGTACTTC.